One and the same sample provided the 13 T cell receptor beta chains below, sequenced in a study of shared clonotypes between healthy human individuals. TCRdb's copy holds only in-frame clones and misses some; the assay was immunoSEQ multiplex PCR. The table shows some 2 million clones, with 85% to 95% occurring only once. CD45RO-negative CD8 cells positively selected for CCR7 made up the naive population, which excluded terminally differentiated effector memory CD45RA+ cells. The sequencing sample was made of naive CD8+ T cells sorted from blood. These receptors all come from a man aged 18 to 35 in good health.

The V gene is TRBV7-6, the J gene TRBJ2-2; 9 bases align to TRBD1. Trimming at V came to 4 bases and at J to 3 bases, leaving 3 bases not matched to a gene. This CDR3 is built from 15 residues. Germline-derived CDR1 and CDR2 are SGHVS and FNYEAQ. CDR3 DNA sequence: TGTGCCAGCAGCTCCTGGACAGGGGACACCGGGGAGCTGTTTTTT. It specifies CASSSWTGDTGELFF.

The J gene is TRBJ2-1, the V gene TRBV7-6, with D perhaps matching TRBD2 (7 bases). Germline lookup yields CDR1 SGHVS and CDR2 FNYEAQ. This CDR3 comprises 15 residues. V lost 5 bases and J lost 9, with 20 bases in between. CDR3 nucleotides: TGTGCCAGCAGCCCCACGGGCGGGGGCCTCGCTGAGCAGTTCTTC. Amino acids: CASSPTGGGLAEQFF.

This chain connects TRBV2 to TRBJ2-1, with D hard to call. Trimming pared 11 bases from V and 0 bases from J, leaving 17 bases between. Germline-derived CDR1 and CDR2 are SNHLY and FYNNEI. The CDR3 has 15 amino acids. CDR3 bases: TGTGCCTCGGCCCCCAGATTGAGCTCCTACAATGAGCAGTTCTTC. Translation gives CASAPRLSSYNEQFF.

This clone showed up just once. This chain connects TRBV4-1 to TRBJ2-7; 10 nucleotides agree with TRBD2. Germline V gives CDR1 MGHRA, CDR2 YSYEKL. The length of the CDR3 is 15 residues. The trim removed 0 bases at V and 4 bases at J, leaving 3 bases unmatched. CDR3: CASSQDIAGGYEQYF. The CDR3 bases are TGCGCCAGCAGCCAAGATATAGCGGGAGGTTACGAGCAGTACTTC.

Remarks on this clone: This sample includes further DNA sequences coding for the same CDR3. In DNA form, the CDR3 reads TGTGCCACCAGCAGGGGGGCACCCTCCTACGAGCAGTACTTC. This gives the protein CATSRGAPSYEQYF. The chain joins TRBV15 to TRBJ2-7, with D maybe TRBD1 (6 bases). The V end lost 3 bases, the J end lost 0 bases, and 9 bases lay between the germline ends. The CDR3 has 14 residues. In germline, CDR1 is LNHNV, CDR2 YYDKDF (reference sequence).

V gene TRBV19 combines with J gene TRBJ2-3; D gene uncertain. The CDR3 has 13 amino acids. V was shortened by 3 bases and J by 6 bases, with 10 bases between the two germline ends. In germline, CDR1 is LNHDA, CDR2 SQIVND (reference sequence). The CDR3 here is CASSIISRDTQYF. CDR3 coding DNA: TGTGCCAGTAGTATTATCAGCAGGGATACGCAGTATTTT.

The V call is TRBV11-2, the J call TRBJ2-5; tentatively, D is TRBD1 or TRBD2 (5 bases each). This CDR3 spans 15 amino acids. The germline V and J ends were trimmed by 5 bases and 5 bases, with 18 bases remaining between them. CDR1 and CDR2 (germline): SGHAT, FQNNGV. The CDR3 region is CASSRSGEWGETQYF. CDR3 nucleotide sequence: TGTGCCAGCAGCCGATCAGGCGAATGGGGGGAGACCCAGTACTTC.

This chain links TRBV25-1 with TRBJ2-2; unclear D gene. From germline, CDR1 is MGHDK and CDR2 SYGVNS. The CDR3 has 14 residues. The V gene lost 2 bases and the J gene lost 1 base, with 5 bases spanning the gap. CDR3 region: CASSETQNTGELFF. In nucleotides, the CDR3 is TGTGCCAGCAGTGAAACCCAGAACACCGGGGAGCTGTTTTTT.

The chain combines TRBV4-1 with TRBJ2-3; TRBD1 matches at 10 bases. CDR1 MGHRA and CDR2 YSYEKL come from the germline V gene. V shed 3 bases, J shed 5 bases, and the junction held 2 bases outside the gene matches. This CDR3 region has 14 residues. This CDR3 reads CASSHGTGEDTQYF. CDR3 bases: TGCGCCAGCAGCCATGGGACAGGGGAAGATACGCAGTATTTT.

In its sample, this clone was seen a few times. The CDR3 region is CASSRQGEGYTF. CDR3 bases: TGTGCCAGCAGCAGGCAGGGGGAAGGCTACACCTTC. The rearrangement joins TRBV9 to TRBJ1-2, with 7 bases matching TRBD1. Per the germline V gene, CDR1 is SGDLS and CDR2 is YYNGEE. The CDR3 runs to 12 residues. The V segment lost 4 bases and the J segment 8 bases; nucleotides outside the gene matches: 5.

V is TRBV4-3 and J is TRBJ2-5; D is undetermined. V shed 4 bases and J shed 2 bases, with 11 bases lying between them. CDR3 length: 14 residues. Germline V lookup: CDR1 LGHNA, CDR2 YSLEER. The CDR3 region has the DNA TGCGCCAGCAGCCCCGAGAGCATGCAAGAGACCCAGTACTTC. This encodes CASSPESMQETQYF.

The rearrangement links TRBV18 to TRBJ2-7; 7 nucleotides match TRBD2. The CDR3 is 14 amino acids. V shed 6 bases and J 3 bases; nucleotides not matched to a gene: 8. Germline-derived CDR1 and CDR2 are KGHSH and LQKENI. The CDR3 loop is CASSQTGGNYEQYF. CDR3 nucleotides: TGTGCCAGCTCGCAAACCGGGGGGAACTACGAGCAGTACTTC.

The rearrangement links TRBV5-1 to TRBJ2-7, with 8 bases aligning to TRBD2. Germline loops: CDR1 SGHRS, CDR2 YFSETQ. The CDR3 consists of 17 residues. J was trimmed by 4 bases and V by 2 bases; bases with no gene match: 14. The CDR3 loop reads CASSFTLGGLDPYEQYF. CDR3 in DNA: TGCGCCAGCAGCTTCACTCTAGGGGGACTAGACCCTTACGAGCAGTACTTC. The full variable domain, in which reference TRBV5-1 and TRBJ2-7 provide the parts outside the CDR3, is KAGVTQTPRYLIKTRGQQVTLSCSPISGHRSVSWYQQTPGQGLQFLFEYFSETQRNKGNFPGRFSGRQFSNSRSEMNVSTLELGDSALYLCASSFTLGGLDPYEQYFGPGTRLTVT.